The 24 T cell receptor beta chains below all came from one sample that was sequenced in a study of low-dose radiotherapy and immunotherapy resistance in tumors (dated by TCRdb to the early 2020s). The sample's time point label, in plain terms: after trial treatment. The treatment or condition tag for this specimen amounts to: LDRT plus nivolumab, ipilimumab, low-dose cyclophosphamide and aspirin (RACIN trial). TCRdb lists the instrument as Illumina HiSeq 2500. Superscript III and a set of TRAV- and TRBV-specific primers were used to synthesize first-strand cDNA, so that both TCRalpha and TCRbeta chains were covered. TCRs were amplified with Phusion for 20 PCR cycles, with a constant-region primer paired with the adapter attached to the V primers. The raw public data were reprocessed by TCRdb itself: fastp quality trimming at Q25, MiXCR clonotype calling, in-frame beta chains only. Each CDR3 protein appears once, grouped with its most common genes and DNA. For this sample there are about 58,000 distinct CDR3 sequences; roughly 23% appear just once. The leading ten clones occupy 6.5% to 8% of the sample.

This specimen was PBMCs, taken after low-dose radiotherapy plus immunotherapy. All receptors come from a male donor with prostate cancer.

This clonotype was recorded at least ten times. The J gene is TRBJ1-6, the V gene TRBV5-1, with D possibly TRBD1 on 6 matching bases. The CDR3 runs to 16 residues. The V end lost 4 bases, the J end lost 7 bases, and 18 bases lay between the germline ends. CDR1 is SGHRS and CDR2 is YFSETQ in the germline V gene. The CDR3 spells CASSPLGGGINSPLHF. CDR3 nucleotide sequence: TGCGCCAGCAGCCCGCTTGGAGGGGGGATCAATTCACCCCTCCACTTT.

This clonotype came up many times. The genes are TRBV6-6 and TRBJ2-7; 15 bases map to TRBD2. CDR3 length: 17 amino acids. The germline V gene encodes CDR1 MNHNY and CDR2 SVGAGI (reference sequence). Trimming removed 8 bases from V and 7 bases from J; junction bases left unmatched: 15. Here the CDR3 reads CASGTGLAGGPPHEQYF. Here the CDR3 DNA reads TGTGCCAGCGGAACCGGACTAGCGGGAGGGCCCCCCCATGAGCAGTACTTC.

The sample holds many counts of this clonotype. This rearrangement joins TRBV6-2 or TRBV6-3 to TRBJ1-2; D gene ambiguous. V was trimmed by 7 bases and J by 2 bases, leaving 17 bases between them. Germline V gene data show CDR1 as MNHEY and CDR2 as SVGEGT. This CDR3 spans 15 amino acids. The DNA of the CDR3 is TGTGCCAGCAACCAACCGGACGGATTCAACTATGGCTACACCTTC. Amino acids: CASNQPDGFNYGYTF.

This chain links TRBV5-6 with TRBJ2-5; 16 bases map to TRBD2. This CDR3 spans 16 amino acids. CDR1 and CDR2 from the germline V gene are SGHDT and YYEEEE. J lost 4 bases, V lost 4 bases, and 4 bases had no gene match. This CDR3 is CASSGGLAGGRETQYF. The CDR3 DNA follows: TGTGCCAGCAGCGGGGGACTAGCGGGGGGGCGAGAGACCCAGTACTTC.

This clonotype counts as medium-sized. The rearrangement links TRBV6-5 to TRBJ2-1; 12 bases map to TRBD1. CDR1 and CDR2 (germline): MNHEY, SVGAGI. CDR3 length: 16 residues. V dropped 0 bases and J dropped 8; count of bases not matched to a gene: 5. CDR3 protein: CASSYSGTGGPDEQFF. The CDR3, as DNA: TGTGCCAGCAGTTACTCCGGGACAGGGGGCCCAGATGAGCAGTTCTTC.

This clonotype is deemed medium-sized. The V gene is TRBV4-1, the J gene TRBJ2-3; D is uncertain. Germline CDR1 reads MGHRA; CDR2 reads YSYEKL. V was shortened by 0 bases and J by 1 base, with 5 bases between the two germline ends. There are 14 residues in the CDR3. DNA of the CDR3: TGCGCCAGCAGCCAAGAGGGCGGCACAGATACGCAGTATTTT. This gives the protein CASSQEGGTDTQYF.

In the case of this clonotype: A far larger clone is one base from this, pointing to a likely read error. This chain links TRBV11-2 with TRBJ2-7, with 14 bases fitting TRBD2. The CDR3 contains 20 residues. Germline V gives CDR1 SGHAT, CDR2 FQNNGV. With V trimmed by 10 bases and J by 7 bases, 27 bases remained unmatched. CDR3 protein: CATSPPGTSGSRGSYNEQYF. Written as DNA, the CDR3 is TGTGCCACTTCACCCCCAGGGACTAGCGGGAGTCGGGGCTCCTACAATGAGCAGTACTTC. Variable domain in full (rest from reference TRBV11-2 and TRBJ2-7): EAGVAQSPRYKIIEKRQSVAFWCNPISGHATLYWYQQILGQGPKLLIQFQNNGVVDDSQLPKDRFSAERLKGVDSTLKIQPAKLEDSAVYLCATSPPGTSGSRGSYNEQYFGPGTRLTVT.

Regarding this clonotype: This is likely an artifact of a read error, given a far larger clone one base away. The chain employs TRBV5-6 and TRBJ2-7, with 7 bases fitting TRBD1. The CDR3 runs to 13 residues. Germline loops: CDR1 SGHDT, CDR2 YYEEEE. Trimming took 5 bases from V and 7 from J; bases not matched to a gene: 9. This chain's CDR3 is CASSKGAGNEQYF. In nucleotides, the CDR3 is TGTGCCAGCAGTAAGGGGGCAGGCAATGAGCAGTACTTC. The full variable domain, rest sourced from reference TRBV5-6 and TRBJ2-7, is DAGVTQSPTHLIKTRGQQVTLRCSPKSGHDTVSWYQQALGQGPQFIFQYYEEEERQRGNFPDRFSGHQFPNYSSELNVNALLLGDSALYLCASSKGAGNEQYFGPGTRLTVT.

Ten or more counts support this clonotype. This sequence joins TRBV6-2 or TRBV6-3 and TRBJ2-7; 8 bases are a match to TRBD1. Losses at the gene ends were 6 bases for V and 4 bases for J; bases not matched to a gene: 14. This CDR3 is 16 amino acids long. Germline V CDR1 and CDR2: MNHEY, SVGEGT. The CDR3: CASRPAGGAGIYEQYF. CDR3 coding DNA: TGTGCCAGCAGGCCAGCAGGGGGCGCTGGTATATACGAGCAGTACTTC.

This clonotype was counted at least ten times. The chain recombines TRBV5-1 with TRBJ1-1, with TRBD1 matching 8 bases. V dropped 5 bases and J dropped 7; count of bases not matched to a gene: 10. CDR1 and CDR2 (germline): SGHRS, YFSETQ. The CDR3 length is 14 residues. The CDR3 DNA reads as TGCGCCAGCAGACCAGGACAGGGCCTGGATGAAGCTTTCTTT. It specifies CASRPGQGLDEAFF.

This clonotype was counted at least ten times. V and J are TRBV13 and TRBJ2-2; D might be TRBD2 (7 bases). Deletions cut 4 bases from V and 0 bases from J, with 9 bases between. The CDR3 totals 15 residues. Germline-derived CDR1 and CDR2 are PRHDT and FYEKMQ (reference sequence). CDR3 amino acids: CASSWGGPNTGELFF. The DNA of the CDR3 is TGTGCCAGCAGCTGGGGGGGGCCGAACACCGGGGAGCTGTTTTTT.

The sample holds many counts of this clonotype. V gene TRBV28 combines with J gene TRBJ1-1, with D unclear. CDR1 MDHEN and CDR2 SYDVKM come from the germline V gene. This CDR3 spans 15 amino acids. Trimming cost V 2 bases and J 0 bases, with 10 bases left between them. CDR3 in amino acids: CASSLRGVMNTEAFF. In DNA form, the CDR3 reads TGTGCCAGCAGTTTACGGGGAGTCATGAACACTGAAGCTTTCTTT.

This clonotype was seen repeatedly, ten times or more. At one end the junction does not follow the germline gene, possibly because of a read error. The V gene is TRBV29-1, the J gene TRBJ2-7; D tentatively reads TRBD1 or TRBD2 (6 bases each). This CDR3 is built from 13 residues. CDR1 and CDR2 from the germline V gene are SQVTM and ANQGSEA. The CDR3: CSVEDLDGGGYNF. CDR3 coding DNA: TGCAGCGTTGAAGATCTTGACGGGGGCGGATATAACTTC.

As to this clonotype: This likely stems from a read error, as it lies one base from a far larger clone. The chain is built from TRBV11-3 and TRBJ2-4; 11 bases are a match to TRBD2. The length of the CDR3 is 16 residues. The germline CDR1 and CDR2 sequences are SGHNT and YENEEA. For the CDR3, the DNA is TGTGCCAGCAGTAGATATAGCGGGGGGGCCATAAACATTCAGTACTTC. Translating gives CASSRYSGGAINIQYF.

This clonotype has ten or more counts. J is TRBJ2-5 and V is TRBV6-1; D is ambiguous. The CDR3 consists of 11 residues. Germline V lookup: CDR1 MNHNS, CDR2 SASEGT. Trimming shortened V by 8 bases and J by 5 bases, and 9 bases separated the two germline ends. The CDR3 sequence is CASRRRETQYF. The DNA for the CDR3 is TGTGCCAGCCGTCGGCGGGAGACCCAGTACTTC.

This clonotype was counted ten times or more. V is TRBV28 and J is TRBJ2-1; D ambiguous. This CDR3 is built from 13 residues. Germline CDR1 reads MDHEN; CDR2 reads SYDVKM. The germline V and J ends were trimmed by 2 bases and 1 base, with 3 bases remaining between them. The CDR3 is CASSLGSYNEQFF. In nucleotides, the CDR3 is TGTGCCAGCAGTTTAGGGTCCTACAATGAGCAGTTCTTC.

This clonotype was picked up many times. V gene TRBV3-1 combines with J gene TRBJ1-2, with unresolved D. Trimming shortened V by 0 bases and J by 2 bases, and 7 bases separated the two germline ends. Germline V lookup: CDR1 LGHDT, CDR2 YNNKEL (reference sequence). CDR3 length: 14 residues. The CDR3 DNA reads TGTGCCAGCAGCCAAGACAGGAGAAACTATGGCTACACCTTC. This translates into CASSQDRRNYGYTF. Full variable domain (rest looked up from reference TRBV3-1 and TRBJ1-2): DTAVSQTPKYLVTQMGNDKSIKCEQNLGHDTMYWYKQDSKKFLKIMFSYNNKELIINETVPNRFSPKSPDKAHLNLHINSLELGDSAVYFCASSQDRRNYGYTFGSGTRLTVV.

There are many counts of this clonotype. The genes are TRBV5-1 and TRBJ2-5; D is perhaps TRBD2 (5 bases). The germline CDR1 and CDR2 sequences are SGHRS and YFSETQ. V was clipped by 3 bases and J by 0 bases, with 15 bases between them. There are 16 residues in the CDR3. The CDR3 DNA sequence: TGCGCCAGCAGCTCAGGTGGTAGCGCGTACCAAGAGACCCAGTACTTC. Encoded protein: CASSSGGSAYQETQYF.

This clonotype was seen at least ten times. The chain joins TRBV4-1 to TRBJ2-5; no clear D. CDR3 length: 13 residues. The germline CDR1 and CDR2 sequences are MGHRA and YSYEKL. V lost 1 base, J lost 1 base, and 4 bases lay in between. This chain's CDR3 is CASSQGPQETQYF. The DNA for the CDR3 is TGCGCCAGCAGCCAAGGCCCCCAAGAGACCCAGTACTTC.

This clonotype was observed many times. V is TRBV4-1 and J is TRBJ2-4, with D perhaps TRBD1 or TRBD2 (5 bases each). Germline CDR1 MGHRA, CDR2 YSYEKL. V was cut by 1 base and J by 0 bases, with 16 bases left in between. There are 18 residues in the CDR3. DNA of the CDR3: TGCGCCAGCAGCCAAGTCGCAAGTTTGGGGACAGCCAAAAACATTCAGTACTTC. Protein sequence: CASSQVASLGTAKNIQYF.

This clonotype has ten or more counts. The chain links TRBV29-1 to TRBJ2-3, with 10 bases identical to TRBD2. The CDR3 consists of 15 residues. Losses at the gene ends were 4 bases for V and 2 bases for J; bases not matched to a gene: 6. CDR1 is SQVTM and CDR2 is ANQGSEA in the germline V gene. DNA of the CDR3: TGCAGCGTTGCCGTAGCGGGGGGCTTCACAGATACGCAGTATTTT. This codes for CSVAVAGGFTDTQYF.

This clonotype occurred many times. The chain couples TRBV5-1 to TRBJ2-7; 7 bases are shared with TRBD1. The V gene end was trimmed by 4 bases and the J gene end by 4 bases; junction bases not matched to a gene: 8. Germline V gene lookup returns CDR1 SGHRS and CDR2 YFSETQ. This CDR3 is built from 14 residues. The CDR3 loop reads CASSPPGQSYEQYF. The CDR3 DNA reads as TGCGCCAGCAGCCCTCCGGGACAGTCTTACGAGCAGTACTTC. Using reference TRBV5-1 and TRBJ2-7 for the parts outside the CDR3, the full variable domain is KAGVTQTPRYLIKTRGQQVTLSCSPISGHRSVSWYQQTPGQGLQFLFEYFSETQRNKGNFPGRFSGRQFSNSRSEMNVSTLELGDSALYLCASSPPGQSYEQYFGPGTRLTVT.

This clonotype was seen repeatedly, ten times or more. The chain couples TRBV6-5 to TRBJ2-2, with D tentatively TRBD1 (5 bases). Per germline, CDR1 MNHEY and CDR2 SVGAGI. V shed 8 bases and J shed 0 bases, with 13 bases lying between them. The CDR3 runs to 15 residues. The CDR3 DNA is TGTGCCAGCTCTCGTGGGGCAGCGAACACCGGGGAGCTGTTTTTT. It specifies CASSRGAANTGELFF.

The sample holds many counts of this clonotype. The V gene is TRBV7-9, the J gene TRBJ1-4; 8 bases agree with TRBD1. With V trimmed by 5 bases and J by 7 bases, 6 bases remained unmatched. The CDR3 spans 14 residues. Per germline, CDR1 SEHNR and CDR2 FQNEAQ (reference sequence). CDR3 loop: CASSSVDRVEKLFF. The CDR3 bases are TGTGCCAGCAGCAGCGTGGACAGGGTTGAAAAACTGTTTTTT.